Presented here are 5 T cell receptor beta chains from one specimen sequenced in a study of T-cell memory formation after mild COVID-19. TCRdb called the 5' RACE reads again in MiXCR, with one record for every CDR3 protein. Of about 350,000 distinct CDR3 sequences listed, roughly 13% are singletons. Sequenced material: PBMCs or a T cell subset sorted from them (not recorded which). The receptors derive from a man between 18 and 35 years old who had mild COVID-19 (a few samples of this study predate the infection). Cell type and time point are not known.

This clonotype was detected only a few times. The chain employs TRBV11-3 and TRBJ2-5, with a weak D call TRBD2 (6 bases). Per the germline V gene, CDR1 is SGHNT and CDR2 is YENEEA. Trimming took off 6 bases at V and 1 base at J, with 12 bases between the two ends. The CDR3 is made up of 14 amino acids. This CDR3 is CASSMGGAQETQYF. CDR3 nucleotides: TGTGCCAGCAGTATGGGCGGGGCCCAAGAGACCCAGTACTTC.

This clonotype was detected many times. This sequence joins TRBV4-3 and TRBJ2-4, with 15 bases matching TRBD2. The junction had 7 bases not matched to a gene; V was cut back by 1 base and J by 0 bases. Germline CDR1 and CDR2: LGHNA and YSLEER. CDR3 length: 20 amino acids. CDR3 sequence (DNA): TGCGCCAGCAGCCAAGTGGAGGGACTAGCGGGGGGTTTAGCCAAAAACATTCAGTACTTC. Translated, it gives CASSQVEGLAGGLAKNIQYF.

This clonotype was observed a few times. J is TRBJ2-5 and V is TRBV12-3 or TRBV12-4, with 13 bases aligning to TRBD2. The CDR3 consists of 16 residues. The V and J ends lost 6 bases and 1 base, in that order; junction bases with no gene match: 5. The CDR3 sequence is CASSPTSGGGQETQYF. The CDR3 region has the DNA TGTGCCAGCAGCCCAACTAGCGGGGGGGGCCAAGAGACCCAGTACTTC.

The chain combines TRBV6-6 with TRBJ1-5, with D possibly being TRBD1 (5 bases). V was pared by 7 bases and J by 5 bases, with 15 bases between. In germline, CDR1 is MNHNY, CDR2 SVGAGI (reference sequence). The CDR3 spans 14 residues. CDR3 sequence (DNA): TGTGCCAGCACCCCTCTGGGGCCTTATCAGCCCCAGCATTTT. Its protein is CASTPLGPYQPQHF.

This clonotype was found a few times. The V and J genes are TRBV12-3 or TRBV12-4 and TRBJ2-5, with 14 bases that match TRBD2. The trim removed 6 bases at V and 2 bases at J, leaving 8 bases unmatched. The CDR3 contains 17 residues. The DNA for the CDR3 is TGTGCCAGCAGCCGCGGGACTAGCGGGGGAACACAAGAGACCCAGTACTTC. Translating it yields CASSRGTSGGTQETQYF.